The 17 T cell receptor beta chains below all came from one sample that was sequenced in a study of T-cell memory formation after mild COVID-19. TCRdb ran MiXCR on the 5' RACE reads and lists one entry per CDR3 protein. The table lists roughly 80,000 distinct CDR3 sequences, nearly 25% of them singletons, with roughly 39% in the top ten. Sequenced sample: PBMCs or a T cell subset sorted from them (not recorded which). The receptor set was obtained from a man aged 18 to 29 who had mild COVID-19 (a few samples of this study predate the infection). Cell type and time point are not known.

This clonotype has more than one count but fewer than ten. The chain couples TRBV7-8 to TRBJ2-6; D remains unclear. Trimming took off 5 bases at V and 5 bases at J, with 19 bases between the two ends. The CDR3 loop spans 17 amino acids. CDR1 is SGHVS and CDR2 is FQNEAQ in the germline V gene. DNA of the CDR3: TGTGCCAGCAGCCGCCCGCCCAGCCCCGCCTGGGCCAACGTCCTGACTTTC. Protein product: CASSRPPSPAWANVLTF. Combining the CDR3 with reference TRBV7-8 and TRBJ2-6 gives the whole variable domain GAGVSQSPRYKVAKRGQDVALRCDPISGHVSLFWYQQALGQGPEFLTYFQNEAQLDKSGLPSDRFFAERPEGSVSTLKIQRTQQEDSAVYLCASSRPPSPAWANVLTFGAGSRLTVL.

The gene calls are TRBV7-6 and TRBJ1-4, with a weak D call TRBD1 (6 bases). Trimming took off 1 base at V and 7 bases at J, with 10 bases between the two ends. The CDR3 has 14 residues. Per germline, CDR1 SGHVS and CDR2 FNYEAQ. The CDR3 bases are TGTGCCAGCAGCTTAGAACAGGGTGGTGAAAAACTGTTTTTT. The encoded protein is CASSLEQGGEKLFF.

This clonotype was observed a handful of times. The chain carries TRBV7-3 and TRBJ2-1; 9 bases align to TRBD1. Trimming removed 5 bases from V and 9 bases from J; junction bases left unmatched: 11. Germline loops: CDR1 SGHTA, CDR2 FQGTGA. This CDR3 has 15 amino acids. CDR3: CASSLNRGRGGEQFF. For the CDR3, the DNA is TGTGCCAGCAGCCTAAACAGGGGGCGCGGGGGTGAGCAGTTCTTC.

The chain carries TRBV9 and TRBJ2-3; D is possibly TRBD2 (5 bases). V lost 0 bases and J 4 bases, leaving 12 bases between the germline ends. Germline CDR1 is SGDLS and CDR2 is YYNGEE. This CDR3 is built from 15 residues. In DNA form, the CDR3 reads TGTGCCAGCAGCGTAGAGGGAGCGCGGTCAGATACGCAGTATTTT. Translating it yields CASSVEGARSDTQYF.

V and J are TRBV12-3 or TRBV12-4 and TRBJ2-7, with TRBD1 as a possible D gene (6 bases). This CDR3 region has 12 residues. The V end lost 5 bases, the J end lost 3 bases, and 8 bases lay between the germline ends. CDR3 residues: CASSGGYYEQYF. DNA of the CDR3: TGTGCCAGCAGTGGGGGCTACTACGAGCAGTACTTC.

The genes are TRBV4-1 and TRBJ2-7; possibly TRBD2 for D (6 bases). Trimming removed 0 bases from V and 3 bases from J, with 9 bases in between. CDR1 is MGHRA and CDR2 is YSYEKL in the germline V gene. This CDR3 is 14 amino acids long. The CDR3 spells CASSQERGIYEQYV. The DNA of the CDR3 is TGCGCCAGCAGCCAAGAGCGGGGAATCTACGAGCAGTACGTC.

This clonotype was seen a handful of times. V gene TRBV11-2 combines with J gene TRBJ1-4; unclear D gene. Per germline, CDR1 SGHAT and CDR2 FQNNGV. V was shortened by 3 bases and J by 4 bases, with 21 bases between the two germline ends. This CDR3 region has 18 residues. The CDR3 region is CASSLLGFLGAGNEKLFF. For the CDR3, the DNA is TGTGCCAGCAGCTTGCTAGGTTTTTTGGGTGCCGGTAATGAAAAACTGTTTTTT.

This clonotype was seen a few times. The chain is built from TRBV27 and TRBJ2-2; the match to TRBD1 covers 8 bases. Per the germline V gene, CDR1 is MNHEY and CDR2 is SMNVEV (reference sequence). The CDR3 has 14 amino acids. Unmatched junction bases numbered 3, after V lost 4 bases and J lost 5 bases. The CDR3 DNA follows: TGTGCCAGCAGTTCCCAGGGGGCAACCGGGGAGCTGTTTTTT. Amino acid sequence: CASSSQGATGELFF.

The V gene is TRBV6-6, the J gene TRBJ2-3; D is ambiguous. Trimming shortened V by 8 bases and J by 4 bases, and 7 bases separated the two germline ends. The CDR3 spans 11 residues. The V gene's germline CDR1 is MNHNY and CDR2 SVGAGI (reference sequence). The DNA of the CDR3 is TGTGCCAGCTGGAGCCCAGATACGCAGTATTTT. Translated, it gives CASWSPDTQYF.

The rearrangement uses TRBV5-1 and TRBJ2-2; D not resolved. The germline CDR1 and CDR2 sequences are SGHRS and YFSETQ. Between the trimmed V and J ends, which lost 3 bases and 7 bases, there was a span of 7 bases. The CDR3 is 12 amino acids. This CDR3 reads CASSYRSGELFF. The CDR3 DNA sequence: TGCGCCAGCAGCTATCGGAGCGGGGAGCTGTTTTTT.

The chain uses TRBV11-2 and TRBJ1-2, with D uncertain. Germline CDR1 is SGHAT and CDR2 is FQNNGV. This CDR3 has 12 residues. V was clipped by 7 bases and J by 3 bases, with 9 bases between them. CDR3 nucleotides: TGTGCCAGCACCCATGATCACTATGGCTACACCTTC. The encoded protein is CASTHDHYGYTF.

Here the CDR3 reads CAISPDYEQYF. The CDR3 coding sequence is TGTGCCATCAGTCCCGACTACGAGCAGTACTTC. This chain connects TRBV10-3 to TRBJ2-7; no clear D gene. The CDR3 totals 11 residues. Between the trimmed V and J ends, which lost 5 bases and 3 bases, there was a span of 5 bases. Germline loops: CDR1 ENHRY, CDR2 SYGVKD.

This chain uses TRBV12-3 or TRBV12-4 with TRBJ2-7, with unresolved D. V was shortened by 3 bases and J by 6 bases, with 9 bases between the two germline ends. The length of the CDR3 is 12 residues. The CDR3 reads CASSFQAPEQYF. The DNA for the CDR3 is TGTGCCAGCAGTTTCCAGGCCCCCGAGCAGTACTTC.

This rearrangement joins TRBV7-8 to TRBJ1-1, with a weak D call TRBD1 (5 bases). This CDR3 has 14 amino acids. Germline loops: CDR1 SGHVS, CDR2 FQNEAQ. V was pared by 5 bases and J by 4 bases, with 14 bases between. CDR3 residues: CASSEGLMGTEAFF. CDR3 nucleotide sequence: TGTGCCAGCAGCGAGGGGTTGATGGGCACTGAAGCTTTCTTT.

The sample holds a few counts of this clonotype. This chain connects TRBV28 to TRBJ1-2; D unclear. From germline, CDR1 is MDHEN and CDR2 SYDVKM. V was shortened by 2 bases and J by 4 bases, with 14 bases between the two germline ends. The CDR3 contains 15 residues. The CDR3 DNA reads as TGTGCCAGCAGTTTAGATGGAAACAGCCTCTATGGCTACACCTTC. Protein: CASSLDGNSLYGYTF.

This sequence joins TRBV15 and TRBJ2-7, with TRBD1 matching over 11 bases. The V and J ends lost 2 bases and 6 bases, in that order; junction bases with no gene match: 9. The CDR3 runs to 16 residues. Per the germline V gene, CDR1 is LNHNV and CDR2 is YYDKDF (reference sequence). The DNA for the CDR3 is TGTGCCACCAGCAGAACCGGGACAGGGGGTCGGGGCGAGCAGTACTTC. Translated, it gives CATSRTGTGGRGEQYF. Supplemented by reference TRBV15 and TRBJ2-7, the full variable domain reads DAMVIQNPRYQVTQFGKPVTLSCSQTLNHNVMYWYQQKSSQAPKLLFHYYDKDFNNEADTPDNFQSRRPNTSFCFLDIRSPGLGDTAMYLCATSRTGTGGRGEQYFGPGTRLTVT.

This clonotype has more than one count but fewer than ten. Here the CDR3 DNA reads TGTGCCACCAGTGGGACTAGCGGGGGGGCTTCGAATGAGCAGTTCTTC. Amino acids: CATSGTSGGASNEQFF. The chain has TRBV24-1 and TRBJ2-1; 15 nucleotides agree with TRBD2. The CDR3 is 16 amino acids. V dropped 5 bases and J dropped 7; count of bases not matched to a gene: 5. Germline-derived CDR1 and CDR2 are KGHDR and SFDVKD.